A single sample gave rise to the 15 T cell receptor beta chains below, sequenced in a study of control samples from healthy donors and cancer patients. Here immunoSEQ multiplex PCR was the method, and the copy in TCRdb shows in-frame clones only, minus some. The top ten hold more than 10% of the sample, which has over 200,000 clones, roughly 82% seen once. Sequenced sample: PBMCs. These receptors were taken from a woman aged 55-75 years with lung cancer.

The table lists this clone with a count of one. The genes are TRBV9 and TRBJ2-1; 7 nucleotides line up with TRBD2. The V gene's germline CDR1 is SGDLS and CDR2 YYNGEE. The CDR3 length is 15 residues. V shed 2 bases and J 5 bases; nucleotides not matched to a gene: 7. CDR3 loop: CASSVFSGRHNEQFF. The CDR3, as DNA: TGTGCCAGCAGCGTTTTTAGCGGGCGACACAATGAGCAGTTCTTC. Using reference TRBV9 and TRBJ2-1 for the parts outside the CDR3, the full variable domain is DSGVTQTPKHLITATGQRVTLRCSPRSGDLSVYWYQQSLDQGLQFLIQYYNGEERAKGNILERFSAQQFPDLHSELNLSSLELGDSALYFCASSVFSGRHNEQFFGPGTRLTVL.

The rearrangement joins TRBV6-5 to TRBJ2-5; 8 nucleotides match TRBD1. The V gene end was trimmed by 10 bases and the J gene end by 8 bases; junction bases not matched to a gene: 15. The CDR3 is made up of 14 amino acids. Germline V gene lookup returns CDR1 MNHEY and CDR2 SVGAGI. The CDR3 reads CATKLMDRVGTQYF. As DNA, the CDR3 is TGTGCCACGAAACTGATGGACAGGGTAGGAACCCAGTACTTC.

The genes are TRBV19 and TRBJ2-5, with unresolved D. V was trimmed by 4 bases and J by 1 base, leaving 7 bases between them. The CDR3 contains 13 residues. Germline V gene data show CDR1 as LNHDA and CDR2 as SQIVND (reference sequence). This CDR3 is CASSRKTQETQYF. The DNA for the CDR3 is TGTGCCAGTAGTAGAAAAACCCAAGAGACCCAGTACTTC.

This clone was seen repeatedly, ten times or more. This chain links TRBV3-1 (or the pseudogene TRBV3-2) with TRBJ2-7; 7 bases map to TRBD1. The V gene end was trimmed by 1 base and the J gene end by 5 bases; junction bases not matched to a gene: 20. CDR1 and CDR2 from the germline V gene are LGHDT and YNNKEL (reference sequence). The CDR3 is made up of 19 amino acids. Here the CDR3 DNA reads TGTGCCAGCAGCCAAGTCGGAGAGGGGGCGACAGGTGCGTCCCACGAGCAGTACTTC. Amino acids: CASSQVGEGATGASHEQYF.

V usage is TRBV3-1 (or the pseudogene TRBV3-2) and J usage is TRBJ1-5, with no clear D. With 4 bases removed from V and 9 bases from J, the gap between germline ends came to 13 bases. The CDR3 is 13 residues long. From germline, CDR1 is LGHDT and CDR2 YNNKEL (reference sequence). The CDR3 reads CASSPTAVTPQHF. For the CDR3, the DNA is TGTGCCAGCAGCCCAACGGCGGTCACGCCCCAGCATTTT.

The chain has TRBV7-9 and TRBJ2-1; 9 bases match TRBD1. The J segment lost 5 bases and the V segment lost 5 bases, leaving 7 bases of the junction unmatched. Germline V lookup: CDR1 SEHNR, CDR2 FQNEAQ (reference sequence). The CDR3 loop spans 15 amino acids. CDR3 nucleotide sequence: TGTGCCAGCAGCGAATGGGACAGGGTTAACAATGAGCAGTTCTTC. Protein: CASSEWDRVNNEQFF. Looking up the rest from reference TRBV7-9 and TRBJ2-1 gives the full variable domain: DTGVSQNPRHKITKRGQNVTFRCDPISEHNRLYWYRQTLGQGPEFLTYFQNEAQLEKSRLLSDRFSAERPKGSFSTLEIQRTEQGDSAMYLCASSEWDRVNNEQFFGPGTRLTVL.

The chain recombines TRBV5-5 with TRBJ1-4, with D possibly being TRBD1 (6 bases). The germline V gene has CDR1 SGHKS and CDR2 YYEKEE (reference sequence). The CDR3 is 16 residues long. Trimming left V 4 bases short and J 0 bases short, with 13 bases between. CDR3 sequence: CASSVTGITTNEKLFF. For the CDR3, the DNA is TGTGCCAGCAGCGTTACAGGGATTACAACTAATGAAAAACTGTTTTTT.

Regarding this clone: Other nucleotide sequences in the sample specify the same CDR3. The CDR3: CASSPRLGNTIYF. The DNA for the CDR3 is TGTGCCAGCAGCCCCCGGCTTGGAAACACCATATATTTT. The chain joins TRBV7-8 to TRBJ1-3; no reliable D call. The CDR3 sequence is 13 residues long. Trimming took off 5 bases at V and 3 bases at J, with 8 bases between the two ends. Germline V gives CDR1 SGHVS, CDR2 FQNEAQ. The variable domain in full, completed from reference TRBV7-8 and TRBJ1-3, reads GAGVSQSPRYKVAKRGQDVALRCDPISGHVSLFWYQQALGQGPEFLTYFQNEAQLDKSGLPSDRFFAERPEGSVSTLKIQRTQQEDSAVYLCASSPRLGNTIYFGEGSWLTVV.

The CDR3 region is CASSVRVPNEKLFF. The CDR3 nucleotides are TGTGCCAGCAGCGTTCGGGTCCCTAATGAAAAACTGTTTTTT. The rearrangement uses TRBV13 and TRBJ1-4; D gene ambiguous. Trimming left V 5 bases short and J 3 bases short, with 10 bases between. The germline V gene has CDR1 PRHDT and CDR2 FYEKMQ (reference sequence). CDR3 length: 14 residues. Drawing the rest from reference TRBV13 and TRBJ1-4, the complete variable domain is AAGVIQSPRHLIKEKRETATLKCYPIPRHDTVYWYQQGPGQDPQFLISFYEKMQSDKGSIPDRFSAQQFSDYHSELNMSSLELGDSALYFCASSVRVPNEKLFFGSGTQLSVL.

The chain couples TRBV28 to TRBJ2-7; the D is unclear. Germline loops: CDR1 MDHEN, CDR2 SYDVKM. V lost 6 bases, J lost 3 bases, and 12 bases lay in between. The CDR3 is 13 amino acids. CDR3 sequence (DNA): TGTGCCAGCAGCCCCAGACCAATCTACGAGCAGTACTTC. It yields the protein CASSPRPIYEQYF.

V and J are TRBV6-5 and TRBJ2-1; 8 bases match TRBD2. Germline trimming cut 2 bases from V and 10 bases from J; bases unmatched to any gene: 10. Germline CDR1 MNHEY, CDR2 SVGAGI. There are 15 residues in the CDR3. DNA for the CDR3: TGTGCCAGCAGTTACGCCCGGGGGGGCCGGGGGGAGCAGTTCTTC. Translated: CASSYARGGRGEQFF.

The J gene is TRBJ2-1, the V gene TRBV12-3 or TRBV12-4; no clear D gene. The ends were cut back, 1 base at V and 9 bases at J, with 4 bases in the middle. The CDR3 runs to 11 residues. The CDR3 sequence: CASSLGGEQFF. The CDR3 nucleotides are TGTGCCAGCAGTTTAGGGGGTGAGCAGTTCTTC.

The chain carries TRBV28 and TRBJ1-4; TRBD1 is a possible D gene (6 bases). Trimming cost V 10 bases and J 10 bases, with 22 bases left between them. Germline CDR1 is MDHEN and CDR2 is SYDVKM. The CDR3 loop spans 14 amino acids. The CDR3 DNA reads as TGTGCCACGCAATGGGGGCCCGGGGGCCGAAAACTGTTTTTT. As protein: CATQWGPGGRKLFF.

CDR3 amino acids: CASSLEGQGYNEKLFF. The CDR3 DNA reads TGCGCCAGCAGCTTGGAGGGACAGGGATACAATGAAAAACTGTTTTTT. The chain joins TRBV5-1 to TRBJ1-4; 9 bases fit TRBD1. Germline V gene lookup returns CDR1 SGHRS and CDR2 YFSETQ. After removal of 0 bases from V and 5 bases from J, the junction contained 5 bases not matched to a gene. The CDR3 covers 16 residues.

The CDR3 spells CASRQDSYEQYF. DNA for the CDR3: TGCGCCAGCAGGCAGGACAGCTACGAGCAGTACTTC. The rearrangement uses TRBV5-1 and TRBJ2-7; the D gene is possibly TRBD1 (6 bases). Germline lookup yields CDR1 SGHRS and CDR2 YFSETQ. CDR3 size: 12 residues. V lost 5 bases to trimming and J lost 3 bases, with 9 bases between them.